This is a list of T cell receptor beta chains from one sample in a study of response to subunit inactivated influenza vaccine. MiXCR, run by TCRdb on the RT-PCR reads, gives a single entry per CDR3 protein. There are hundreds of thousands of distinct CDR3 sequences in the sample; about a fifth occur only once, and more than 8.5% lies in the top ten. Sequencing was performed on PBMCs from blood, taken approximately 20 months after vaccination. The receptor set was obtained from a man in his fifties or sixties who received an inactivated influenza vaccine. CDR3s include the opening cysteine and the closing phenylalanine or tryptophan. Fields, in order: V gene, clone size, J gene, D gene, CDR3 DNA, CDR3 protein. D genes are given only for firm matches. A row's size may be missing; if present it is once, few, many or a size class.

>TRBV29-1|NA|TRBJ2-6|NA
TGCAGCGTTGTAGGTATGAGTGGCGCTGGGGCCAACGTCCTGACTTTC
CSVVGMSGAGANVLTF
>TRBV4-3|NA|TRBJ2-7|TRBD2
TGCGCCAGCGGGGAAGGACTAGCGGGAGTCGGCGAGCAGTACTTC
CASGEGLAGVGEQYF
>TRBV15|NA|TRBJ1-5|NA
TGTGCCACCAGCAGAGATCTCGGCAGCTACAATCAGCCCCAGCATTTT
CATSRDLGSYNQPQHF
>TRBV29-1|many|TRBJ1-1|NA
TGCAGCGCGGTAACAGGGTTAACTGAAGCTTTCTTT
CSAVTGLTEAFF
>TRBV5-1|few|TRBJ2-4|NA
TGCGCCAGCAGCCACGCGCCAGGAGTCGAGAACATTCAGTACTTC
CASSHAPGVENIQYF
>TRBV7-8|NA|TRBJ1-5|NA
TGTGCCAGCAGCCCGAGATTCTTCAAAAATCAGCCCCAGCATTTT
CASSPRFFKNQPQHF
>TRBV29-1|NA|TRBJ1-1|TRBD1
TGCAGCGTTGACCCGCGGCGGACAGGGGCCACTGAAGCTTTCTTT
CSVDPRRTGATEAFF
>TRBV30|few|TRBJ1-5|NA
TGTGCCTGGAGTGTACAAAGTGCGGGGAGCCAGCCCCAGCATTTT
CAWSVQSAGSQPQHF
>TRBV3-1|many|TRBJ1-1|TRBD1
TGTGCCAGCAGCCTCCGACAGGGAAGAACTGAAGCTTTCTTT
CASSLRQGRTEAFF
>TRBV12-3/TRBV12-4|NA|TRBJ1-3|NA
TGTGCCAGCAGTTTAGGAGCGTCCTCTGGAAACACCATATATTTT
CASSLGASSGNTIYF
>TRBV4-2|NA|TRBJ2-1|TRBD2
TGTGCCAGCAGCCGTCGACTAGCAGACTACAATGAGCAGTTCTTC
CASSRRLADYNEQFF
>TRBV6-1|NA|TRBJ1-3|TRBD1
TGTGCCAGCATGAATAGTGGACAGGGGGAAATACACACCATATATTTT
CASMNSGQGEIHTIYF
>TRBV11-1|NA|TRBJ2-2|NA
TGTGCCAGCAGCTTAACGGCCCCTTTATCGACACCGAACACCGGGGAGCTGTTTTTT
CASSLTAPLSTPNTGELFF
>TRBV6-1|few|TRBJ2-2|TRBD1
TGTGCCAGCAGTAATCCATCGGGACAGCCGATAAACACCGGGGAGCTGTTTTTT
CASSNPSGQPINTGELFF
>TRBV20-1|many|TRBJ1-1|NA
TGCAGTGCTAGAGATCTCGGACAGTATGAAGCTTTCTTT
CSARDLGQYEAFF
>TRBV20-1|NA|TRBJ1-1|NA
TGCAGTGCCCAAAAACAGCCGTTGAACACTGAAGCTTTCTTT
CSAQKQPLNTEAFF
>TRBV20-1|NA|TRBJ2-7|TRBD1
TGCAGTCCCCGGGACAGGGGCTCCTACGAGCAGTACTTC
CSPRDRGSYEQYF
>TRBV5-5|NA|TRBJ2-7|NA
TGTGCCAGCAGCTTGCGCGGGACGGAAGACTACGAGCAGTACTTC
CASSLRGTEDYEQYF
>TRBV27|few|TRBJ1-5|NA
TGTGCCAGCAGTTTGTTTGGGGTCGCCAGCAATCAGCCCCAGCATTTT
CASSLFGVASNQPQHF
>TRBV15|few|TRBJ1-4|NA
TGTGCCACCAGCAGAGCATTCCGGGTCCCCCCGTCGAGGAGTGAAAAACTGTTTTTT
CATSRAFRVPPSRSEKLFF
>TRBV9|few|TRBJ1-5|NA
TGTGCCAGCAGCGTAGGTTGGGCGAAACAGCCCCAGCATTTT
CASSVGWAKQPQHF
>TRBV7-2|NA|TRBJ2-3|NA
TGTGCCAGCAGCTTACCCCTGGGGGCTAGCACAGATACGCAGTATTTT
CASSLPLGASTDTQYF
>TRBV28|few|TRBJ1-5|NA
TGTGCCAGCATACAGGCCGTCAATCAGCCCCAGCATTTT
CASIQAVNQPQHF
>TRBV12-3/TRBV12-4|NA|TRBJ2-6|NA
TGTGCCAGCAGTTTAAACAGGGTATGGATGTCTGGGGCCAACGTCCTGACTTTC
CASSLNRVWMSGANVLTF
>TRBV29-1|few|TRBJ2-1|NA
TGCAGCGCAGGGGACCCGGCGGGTGAGCAGTTCTTC
CSAGDPAGEQFF
>TRBV14|few|TRBJ1-1|NA
TGTGCCAGCAGCCATCTGGACGGTAACACTGAAGCTTTCTTT
CASSHLDGNTEAFF
>TRBV12-3/TRBV12-4|few|TRBJ1-5|TRBD1
TGTGCCAGCAGTTTGGGACAGGGACGGGGGCAGCCCCAGCATTTT
CASSLGQGRGQPQHF
>TRBV29-1|NA|TRBJ2-3|NA
TGCAGCGTTCATCAGGGAACAGATACGCAGTATTTT
CSVHQGTDTQYF
>TRBV28|NA|TRBJ1-2|NA
TGTGCCAGCAGTTCTCTACAGAACTATGGCTACACCTTC
CASSSLQNYGYTF
>TRBV4-1|many|TRBJ1-5|NA
TGCGCCAGCAGCCAAGAAGGGTCAGGGGGCAATCAGCCCCAGCATTTT
CASSQEGSGGNQPQHF
>TRBV5-1|NA|TRBJ1-2|TRBD1
TGCGCCAGCAGCTCCGGGACAGCGGATGGCTACACCTTC
CASSSGTADGYTF
>TRBV7-3|NA|TRBJ2-3|NA
TGTGCCAGCAGCCCCCCCGGACAATCTAGCACAGATACGCAGTATTTT
CASSPPGQSSTDTQYF
>TRBV5-1|NA|TRBJ1-4|TRBD1
TGCGCCAGCAGCATAACACAGGGGCGTGAAAAACTGTTTTTT
CASSITQGREKLFF
>TRBV28|NA|TRBJ2-1|NA
TGTGCCAGCAGTCCCCTGAGGGTCAAGAGGGAGCAGTTCTTC
CASSPLRVKREQFF
>TRBV11-2|NA|TRBJ2-5|NA
TGTGCCAGCAGCTTAGACCCGGGACTGTACAGAGAGACCCAGTACTTC
CASSLDPGLYRETQYF
>TRBV20-1|NA|TRBJ1-3|NA
TGCAGTGCGCTTTCTGGAAACACCATATATTTT
CSALSGNTIYF
>TRBV5-1|many|TRBJ1-6|NA
TGCGCCAGCAGCCGGACAGACAATTCACCCCTCCACTTT
CASSRTDNSPLHF
>TRBV4-3|few|TRBJ2-1|NA
TGCGCCAGCAGCCAAGATAGTTACAATGAGCAGTTCTTC
CASSQDSYNEQFF
>TRBV5-6|NA|TRBJ1-1|TRBD1
TGTGCCAGCAGCTTGGCCGGAGGGACAGCCTTTTCGGGCACTGAAGCTTTCTTT
CASSLAGGTAFSGTEAFF
>TRBV20-1|many|TRBJ1-5|TRBD1
TGCAGTGCTAACAGGGGGGCGGGCAATCAGCCCCAGCATTTT
CSANRGAGNQPQHF
>TRBV7-9|few|TRBJ1-4|NA
TGTGCCAGCAGCCCAGTCGGTCCACATGAAAAACTGTTTTTT
CASSPVGPHEKLFF
>TRBV29-1|NA|TRBJ2-5|NA
TGCAGCGTAAATAGCGGAGAAGAGACCCAGTACTTC
CSVNSGEETQYF
>TRBV6-6|NA|TRBJ2-7|NA
TGTGCCAGCAGTCAGAAGTCCTACGAGCAGTACTTC
CASSQKSYEQYF
>TRBV24-1|NA|TRBJ2-2|TRBD1
TGTGCCACCAGTGATTTGCCAAGCGACAGGGGGACCGGGGAGCTGTTTTTT
CATSDLPSDRGTGELFF
>TRBV7-6|NA|TRBJ2-7|NA
TGTGCCAGCAGCTTAGCCCCGGGGCCCGAGCAGTACTTC
CASSLAPGPEQYF
>TRBV25-1|NA|TRBJ1-4|NA
TGTGCCAGCAGTGAACCTACAGGGAATTATGAAAAACTGTTTTTT
CASSEPTGNYEKLFF
>TRBV19|few|TRBJ1-5|TRBD1
TGTGCCAGTAGTATGACGAACAGGGGGAAAAATCAGCCCCAGCATTTT
CASSMTNRGKNQPQHF
>TRBV12-5|few|TRBJ2-5|NA
TGTGCTAGTGGGCCCGATAGGGGAGAGACCCAGTACTTC
CASGPDRGETQYF